These 15 T cell receptor beta chains originate from one sample sequenced in a study of graft-versus-host responses after intestinal transplantation. Their antigen targets remain unknown. Sequenced by immunoSEQ multiplex PCR; TCRdb stores in-frame clones only, minus some. The sample has over 100,000 clones; around 92% are singletons. This sample comprised unstimulated CD8+ T cells sorted from spleen or lymph node cells, obtained before transplant. The receptors were sampled from a human donor who was the organ donor for an intestinal transplant.

The chain carries TRBV6-6 and TRBJ1-1, with D possibly being TRBD1 (5 bases). Trimming took 2 bases from V and 4 from J, leaving 8 bases between them. This CDR3 spans 13 amino acids. The germline V gene encodes CDR1 MNHNY and CDR2 SVGAGI (reference sequence). This chain's CDR3 is CASSYGGGTEAFF. CDR3 nucleotides: TGTGCCAGCAGTTACGGGGGGGGCACTGAAGCTTTCTTT.

This chain connects TRBV27 to TRBJ2-7; TRBD1 might be the D (5 bases). Between the trimmed V and J ends, which lost 0 bases and 0 bases, there was a span of 12 bases. The CDR3 is 16 residues long. Germline V gives CDR1 MNHEY, CDR2 SMNVEV (reference sequence). The CDR3 bases are TGTGCCAGCAGTTTATCCAAGACAGCGAGCTCCTACGAGCAGTACTTC. It translates to CASSLSKTASSYEQYF.

V usage is TRBV2 and J usage is TRBJ2-3; D call uncertain. Trimming pared 6 bases from V and 0 bases from J, leaving 7 bases between. CDR1 and CDR2 (germline): SNHLY, FYNNEI. The CDR3 runs 13 residues. The CDR3 loop is CASSPVSTDTQYF. The CDR3 coding sequence is TGTGCCAGCAGCCCAGTTAGCACAGATACGCAGTATTTT.

V gene TRBV5-5 combines with J gene TRBJ2-7; D gene uncertain. The CDR3 covers 13 residues. The V gene lost 4 bases and the J gene lost 6 bases, with 14 bases spanning the gap. In germline, CDR1 is SGHKS, CDR2 YYEKEE (reference sequence). This CDR3 is CASSTATGREQYF. The CDR3 region has the DNA TGTGCCAGCAGCACGGCCACCGGACGCGAGCAGTACTTC.

V and J are TRBV28 and TRBJ2-2; a weak D match, TRBD1 (5 bases). This CDR3 has 14 residues. V was shortened by 6 bases and J by 1 base, with 9 bases between the two germline ends. Germline V gene lookup returns CDR1 MDHEN and CDR2 SYDVKM. The CDR3, as DNA: TGTGCCAGCAGCCTAACAGGGAACACCGGGGAGCTGTTTTTT. Amino acids: CASSLTGNTGELFF.

V usage is TRBV4-1 and J usage is TRBJ2-7; 8 bases agree with TRBD1. With 0 bases clipped from V and 3 bases from J, the junction kept 10 bases outside the gene matches. Germline V gene sequence: CDR1 MGHRA, CDR2 YSYEKL. CDR3 length: 17 residues. CDR3: CASSQEGGQGAGYEQYF. The CDR3 DNA reads as TGCGCCAGCAGCCAAGAAGGGGGGCAGGGGGCAGGCTACGAGCAGTACTTC.

This rearrangement joins TRBV7-9 to TRBJ2-3; 7 bases are a match to TRBD1. In germline, CDR1 is SEHNR, CDR2 FQNEAQ (reference sequence). The CDR3 consists of 12 residues. The CDR3 protein is CASTGYTDTQYF. The CDR3 DNA follows: TGTGCGTCGACAGGGTACACAGATACGCAGTATTTT.

The chain uses TRBV27 and TRBJ2-7; D unclear. Germline CDR1 and CDR2: MNHEY and SMNVEV (reference sequence). This CDR3 contains 14 residues. The V end lost 8 bases, the J end lost 2 bases, and 16 bases lay between the germline ends. Here the CDR3 reads CASRTIDSPYEQYF. The CDR3 nucleotides are TGTGCCAGCCGAACGATAGATTCCCCCTACGAGCAGTACTTC.

CDR3 coding DNA: TGTGCCACCCCACGGATGGGAGACTCCTACGAGCAGTACTTC. Residues: CATPRMGDSYEQYF. The chain has TRBV7-2 and TRBJ2-7; TRBD2 might be the D (5 bases). Trimming removed 10 bases at V and 0 bases at J, with 16 bases between. Germline V gene lookup returns CDR1 SGHTA and CDR2 FQGNSA. This CDR3 is built from 14 residues. Based on the CDR3 plus reference TRBV7-2 and TRBJ2-7, the full variable domain is GAGVSQSPSNKVTEKGKDVELRCDPISGHTALYWYRQSLGQGLEFLIYFQGNSAPDKSGLPSDRFSAERTGGSVSTLTIQRTQQEDSAVYLCATPRMGDSYEQYFGPGTRLTVT.

This clone was picked up one time. The chain is built from TRBV6-5 and TRBJ2-7; D remains ambiguous. The CDR3 contains 13 residues. Germline-derived CDR1 and CDR2 are MNHEY and SVGAGI. The V end lost 2 bases, the J end lost 4 bases, and 9 bases lay between the germline ends. CDR3 nucleotide sequence: TGTGCCAGCAGTTACACGGTAGCTTACGAGCAGTACTTC. Amino acid sequence: CASSYTVAYEQYF.

The chain carries TRBV5-5 and TRBJ1-2, with D hard to call. There are 14 residues in the CDR3. Trimming removed 7 bases from V and 4 bases from J, with 17 bases in between. The germline gives CDR1 SGHKS, CDR2 YYEKEE (reference sequence). The CDR3 DNA reads as TGTGCCAGCGGGCTTCGGGGAGAGGCCTATGGCTACACCTTC. Its translation: CASGLRGEAYGYTF.

The chain links TRBV9 to TRBJ2-7, with 8 bases matching TRBD1. This CDR3 spans 13 amino acids. CDR1 is SGDLS, CDR2 YYNGEE, per germline. V was clipped by 5 bases and J by 5 bases; unmatched bases: 6. CDR3 DNA: TGTGCCAGCAGTCCAGGGGGCGGCGACGAGCAGTACTTC. Protein product: CASSPGGGDEQYF. The whole variable domain, remainder taken from reference TRBV9 and TRBJ2-7, is DSGVTQTPKHLITATGQRVTLRCSPRSGDLSVYWYQQSLDQGLQFLIQYYNGEERAKGNILERFSAQQFPDLHSELNLSSLELGDSALYFCASSPGGGDEQYFGPGTRLTVT.

Only one count was recorded for this clone. The chain has TRBV27 and TRBJ2-1, with 7 positions matching TRBD2. The germline V gene has CDR1 MNHEY and CDR2 SMNVEV (reference sequence). J lost 9 bases, V lost 3 bases, and 5 bases had no gene match. CDR3 length equals 13 residues. The CDR3 DNA reads as TGTGCCAGCAGTTTTGGGGGGGTAGGTGAGCAGTTCTTC. It encodes CASSFGGVGEQFF.

On this clone: Compared with germline, one end of the junction differs, possibly owing to a read error. This sequence joins TRBV7-7 and TRBJ2-1; 10 bases match TRBD2. The CDR3 contains 17 residues. The germline CDR1 and CDR2 sequences are SSHAT and FNYEAQ (reference sequence). The CDR3 spells CASSLVASGSSYNEQFF. The DNA for the CDR3 is TGTGCTAGCAGCTTAGTTGCTAGCGGGAGCTCCTACAATGAGCAGTTCTTC.

The chain employs TRBV4-2 and TRBJ2-1; no definite D call. Trimming stripped 1 base from V and 6 bases from J, with 10 bases between. This CDR3 region has 14 residues. Germline CDR1 is LGHNA and CDR2 is YNFKEQ. This chain's CDR3 is CASSQVQLINEQFF. For the CDR3, the DNA is TGTGCCAGCAGCCAAGTTCAGCTAATCAATGAGCAGTTCTTC.